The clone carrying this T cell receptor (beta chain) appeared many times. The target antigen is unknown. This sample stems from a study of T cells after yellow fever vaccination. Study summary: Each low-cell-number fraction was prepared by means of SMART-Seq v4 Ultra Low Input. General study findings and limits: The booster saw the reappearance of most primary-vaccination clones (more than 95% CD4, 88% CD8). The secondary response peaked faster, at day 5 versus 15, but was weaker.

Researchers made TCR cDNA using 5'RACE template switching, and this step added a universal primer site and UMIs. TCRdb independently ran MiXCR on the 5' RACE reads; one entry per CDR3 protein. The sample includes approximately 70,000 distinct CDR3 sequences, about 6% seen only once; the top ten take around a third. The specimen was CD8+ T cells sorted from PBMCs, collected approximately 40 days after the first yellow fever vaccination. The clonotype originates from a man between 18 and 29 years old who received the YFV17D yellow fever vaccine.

This CDR3 is CSVDGIAGEEDTQYF. The CDR3, as DNA: TGCAGCGTTGACGGAATAGCGGGTGAAGAGGATACGCAGTATTTT. J is TRBJ2-3 and V is TRBV29-1; 7 nucleotides agree with TRBD2. CDR1 SQVTM and CDR2 ANQGSEA come from the germline V gene. V dropped 3 bases and J dropped 6; count of bases not matched to a gene: 12. CDR3 length: 15 amino acids.